This T cell receptor beta chain was retrieved from a study of CD8 T cells in Susac syndrome. The RNA input was about 0.5 to 1 ug, and it was reverse transcribed with random hexamers. Amplification of TCR beta CDR3 by immunoSEQ multiplex PCR spanned 54 Vbeta and 13 Jbeta. Using its own MiXCR run on the immunoSEQ multiplex PCR reads, TCRdb lists one record per CDR3 protein. Among 150,000 or so distinct CDR3 sequences listed, approximately 96% were seen once. CD8+ and CD4+ T cells taken from blood had their TCR beta sequenced. Negative magnetic isolation gave CD8+ and CD4+ cells; FACS enriched CD8+ TEMRA. The sequence was collected from a human donor in good health. Sequencing used CD4+ T cells from PBMCs.

The CDR3 nucleotides read TGCGCCAGCAGCCTCACTAGATCGGATACGCAGTATTTT. The encoded protein is CASSLTRSDTQYF. This chain links TRBV5-1 with TRBJ2-3; maybe TRBD2 (5 bases). This CDR3 region has 13 residues. The germline V and J ends were trimmed by 4 bases and 6 bases, with 12 bases remaining between them. Germline CDR1 reads SGHRS; CDR2 reads YFSETQ. Supplemented by reference TRBV5-1 and TRBJ2-3, the full variable domain reads KAGVTQTPRYLIKTRGQQVTLSCSPISGHRSVSWYQQTPGQGLQFLFEYFSETQRNKGNFPGRFSGRQFSNSRSEMNVSTLELGDSALYLCASSLTRSDTQYFGPGTRLTVL.